A selection of T cell receptor beta chains follows, all from one sample in a study of cytomegalovirus exposure and HLA in healthy donors. The repertoire was sequenced with immunoSEQ multiplex PCR; TCRdb's copy has only in-frame clones and lacks some. This repertoire shows more than 140,000 clones, roughly four fifths found once; its top ten account for around 5.4%. Sequencing input: PBMCs. The receptors come from a man younger than 45 in good health and CMV-seropositive. Each CDR3 is given with its conserved first and last residue. D genes are given only for firm matches. Part of the rows lack a size; the others show once, few, many or a class for expanded clones.

NA,TRBV25-1,13,TRBJ2-7,NA,TGTGCCAGCAGTGACAGGGGCCGCTACGAGCAGTACTTC,CASSDRGRYEQYF
NA,TRBV6-1,13,TRBJ1-6,NA,TGTGCCAGCAAGCTTGGTAACAATTCACCCCTCCACTTT,CASKLGNNSPLHF
NA,TRBV6-6,15,TRBJ1-5,NA,TGTGCCAGCAGTCCAAGGACGGGGAAAAATCAGCCCCAGCATTTT,CASSPRTGKNQPQHF
NA,TRBV28,13,TRBJ2-7,NA,TGTGCCAGCAGTTACGCCAGTCCCTACGAGCAGTACTTC,CASSYASPYEQYF
NA,TRBV28,19,TRBJ2-3,TRBD2,TGTGCCAGCAGTTTCTCGGGACTGGCAGCGGGAGGGCTCACAGATACGCAGTATTTT,CASSFSGLAAGGLTDTQYF
NA,TRBV7-9,14,TRBJ2-7,NA,TGTGCCAGCAGCTACACCGGGGGAACCTACGAGCAGTACTTC,CASSYTGGTYEQYF
NA,TRBV7-2,17,TRBJ2-7,TRBD2,TGTGCCAGCAGCCCCCAGCTGACTAGCGGGAGCTCCCACGAGCAGTACTTC,CASSPQLTSGSSHEQYF
NA,TRBV23-1,17,TRBJ1-1,TRBD1,TGCGCCAGCACGCCCGGGACAGGGGAAACAATGAACACTGAAGCTTTCTTT,CASTPGTGETMNTEAFF
NA,TRBV7-2,16,TRBJ2-3,TRBD2,TGTGCCAGCAGCTTACATCTTGCGGGGGGCACAGATACGCAGTATTTT,CASSLHLAGGTDTQYF
NA,TRBV5-1,14,TRBJ2-4,NA,TGCGCCAGCAGCCCGGAAGCGGCCAAAAACATTCAGTACTTC,CASSPEAAKNIQYF
once,TRBV7-9,15,TRBJ2-7,TRBD1,TGTGCCAGCAGCCGCTCGACAGGGGAGTCCTACGAGCAGTACTTC,CASSRSTGESYEQYF
NA,TRBV9,13,TRBJ2-7,TRBD1,TGTGCCAGCAGTACGACAGGGAAGCACGAGCAGTACTTC,CASSTTGKHEQYF
NA,TRBV5-5,16,TRBJ1-4,NA,TGTGCCAGCAGCTTTTGGACCGGGACTAAGAATGAAAAACTGTTTTTT,CASSFWTGTKNEKLFF
NA,TRBV5-1,15,TRBJ1-1,NA,TGCGCCAGCAGCTTGGGCAGGAGCGGGTACACTGAAGCTTTCTTT,CASSLGRSGYTEAFF
NA,TRBV28,13,TRBJ1-2,NA,TGTGCCAGCAGTGCCCAGGATTTCACAGGCTACACCTTC,CASSAQDFTGYTF
NA,TRBV4-3,14,TRBJ1-6,NA,TGCGCCAGCAGCCAAGATATAGGCGGAAATCCCCTCCACTTT,CASSQDIGGNPLHF
NA,TRBV7-8,18,TRBJ2-1,TRBD2,TGTGCCAGCAGCTTAAGGCTAGCGGGAGGTATGTTTAGGGATGAGCAGTTCTTC,CASSLRLAGGMFRDEQFF